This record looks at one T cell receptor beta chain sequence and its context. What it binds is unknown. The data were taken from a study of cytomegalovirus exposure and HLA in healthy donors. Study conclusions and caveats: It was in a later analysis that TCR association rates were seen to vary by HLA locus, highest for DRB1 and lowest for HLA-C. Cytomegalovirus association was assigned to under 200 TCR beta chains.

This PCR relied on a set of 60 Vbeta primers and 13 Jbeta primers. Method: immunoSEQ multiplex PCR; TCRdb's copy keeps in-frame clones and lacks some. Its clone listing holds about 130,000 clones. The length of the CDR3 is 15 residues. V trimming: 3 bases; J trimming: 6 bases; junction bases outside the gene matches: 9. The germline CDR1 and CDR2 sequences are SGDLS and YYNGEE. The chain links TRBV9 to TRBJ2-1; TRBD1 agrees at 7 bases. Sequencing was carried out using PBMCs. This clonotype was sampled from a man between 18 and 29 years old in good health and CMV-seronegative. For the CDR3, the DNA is TGTGCCAGCAGCGGGACAGGTGGGGTATTCAATGAGCAGTTCTTC. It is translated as CASSGTGGVFNEQFF.